This T cell receptor (beta chain) originates from a study of blood T cell repertoires in COVID-19. Looking at the study overall: The United States, Italy and Spain were the sources of the acute and convalescent COVID-19 samples.

The CDR3 contains 12 residues. The germline V and J ends were trimmed by 0 bases and 6 bases, with 7 bases remaining between them. Germline V lookup: CDR1 SGHRS, CDR2 YFSETQ. The authors' processing: Nucleated cell counts were estimated from reference gene primer amplification. Profiling relied on immunoSEQ multiplex PCR, and the TCRdb table lists in-frame clones only, not all of them. V and J calls and clone size are given by that table; D and trimming were obtained from the DNA. This sample yields roughly 100,000 clones, of which approximately 80% are seen a single time; over 9% belongs to the top ten.

This TCR came from a woman in her 70s with acute or convalescent COVID-19. Sample: peripheral blood. The V and J genes are TRBV5-1 and TRBJ2-7; maybe TRBD2 (5 bases). The DNA of the CDR3 is TGCGCCAGCAGCTTGGCGGGAACCGAGCAGTACTTC. Translation gives CASSLAGTEQYF.